The 32 T cell receptor beta chains below were found in one sample sequenced in a study of blood T cell repertoires in COVID-19. Sequenced by immunoSEQ multiplex PCR; TCRdb stores in-frame clones only, minus some. The table shows approximately 100,000 clones, with approximately 91% occurring only once. The sequenced material came from peripheral blood. Receptors were obtained from a man aged 45-65 years with acute or convalescent COVID-19.

J is TRBJ1-4 and V is TRBV11-2; TRBD1 might be the D (5 bases). Germline V CDR1 and CDR2: SGHAT, FQNNGV. The CDR3 extends over 16 amino acids. Deletions cut 2 bases from V and 7 bases from J, with 17 bases between. The CDR3 sequence is CASSLSSGGLGEKLFF. DNA of the CDR3: TGTGCCAGCAGCTTATCATCGGGGGGTCTAGGTGAAAAACTGTTTTTT.

This clone has just one count. This chain uses TRBV14 with TRBJ1-1, with TRBD1 as a possible D gene (6 bases). Looked up from germline, CDR1 is SGHDN and CDR2 is FVKESK. The V gene lost 4 bases and the J gene lost 7 bases, with 19 bases spanning the gap. The CDR3 loop spans 15 amino acids. Here the CDR3 reads CASSLSGTRPIEAFF. DNA of the CDR3: TGTGCCAGCAGCCTATCCGGGACACGGCCGATTGAAGCTTTCTTT. The whole variable domain, remainder taken from reference TRBV14 and TRBJ1-1, is EAGVTQFPSHSVIEKGQTVTLRCDPISGHDNLYWYRRVMGKEIKFLLHFVKESKQDESGMPNNRFLAERTGGTYSTLKVQPAELEDSGVYFCASSLSGTRPIEAFFGQGTRLTVV.

This clone was seen a handful of times. The V gene is TRBV2, the J gene TRBJ2-7, with D possibly TRBD2 on 6 matching bases. The CDR3 spans 13 residues. Germline V gives CDR1 SNHLY, CDR2 FYNNEI. V dropped 9 bases and J dropped 7 bases, with 19 bases sitting between them. The CDR3 nucleotides are TGTGCCAGTACCTGGGACTTGGGGGTAGAGCAGTACTTC. It encodes CASTWDLGVEQYF.

J is TRBJ1-2 and V is TRBV7-9, with unresolved D. This CDR3 contains 14 residues. Trimming stripped 8 bases from V and 4 bases from J, with 17 bases between. CDR1 is SEHNR, CDR2 FQNEAQ, per germline (reference sequence). The CDR3 spells CASGLSSGSYGYTF. Written as DNA, the CDR3 is TGTGCCAGCGGCCTCAGTAGCGGTTCCTATGGCTACACCTTC. Using reference TRBV7-9 and TRBJ1-2 for the parts outside the CDR3, the full variable domain is DTGVSQNPRHKITKRGQNVTFRCDPISEHNRLYWYRQTLGQGPEFLTYFQNEAQLEKSRLLSDRFSAERPKGSFSTLEIQRTEQGDSAMYLCASGLSSGSYGYTFGSGTRLTVV.

V and J are TRBV4-3 and TRBJ2-5, with D tentatively TRBD2 (6 bases). The CDR3 sequence is 16 residues long. V dropped 3 bases and J dropped 4 bases, with 18 bases sitting between them. Per the germline V gene, CDR1 is LGHNA and CDR2 is YSLEER. The CDR3 DNA is TGCGCCAGCAGCCAGGATCCCGGGACTGATCTAGAGACCCAGTACTTC. This codes for CASSQDPGTDLETQYF.

The gene calls are TRBV6-2 or TRBV6-3 and TRBJ1-3; unclear D gene. Germline assignment: CDR1 MNHEY and CDR2 SVGEGT. The CDR3 totals 16 residues. V lost 7 bases, J lost 0 bases, and 16 bases lay in between. The CDR3, as DNA: TGTGCCAGCAACCCCTGGCGGGTAGACTCTGGAAACACCATATATTTT. This sequence encodes CASNPWRVDSGNTIYF.

The V gene is TRBV4-3, the J gene TRBJ2-1; TRBD2 matches 14 bases. The CDR3 is 18 amino acids. CDR1 and CDR2 (germline): LGHNA, YSLEER. V lost 1 base, J lost 6 bases, and 8 bases stayed unmatched. The CDR3 sequence: CASSQGPGTSGGFNEQFF. The CDR3 DNA is TGCGCCAGCAGCCAAGGCCCCGGGACTAGCGGGGGTTTCAATGAGCAGTTCTTC.

To note about this clone: Distinct nucleotide sequences in the sample also encode this CDR3. The rearrangement links TRBV5-1 to TRBJ1-1; 10 bases match TRBD1. The CDR3 is made up of 14 amino acids. Germline V gene data show CDR1 as SGHRS and CDR2 as YFSETQ. The J segment lost 3 bases and the V segment lost 5 bases, leaving 4 bases of the junction unmatched. In DNA form, the CDR3 reads TGCGCCAGCAGTTCCGGGACAGGGGACACTGAAGCTTTCTTT. Its translation is CASSSGTGDTEAFF. The variable domain in full, with the rest retrieved from reference TRBV5-1 and TRBJ1-1, is KAGVTQTPRYLIKTRGQQVTLSCSPISGHRSVSWYQQTPGQGLQFLFEYFSETQRNKGNFPGRFSGRQFSNSRSEMNVSTLELGDSALYLCASSSGTGDTEAFFGQGTRLTVV.

The V and J genes are TRBV6-5 and TRBJ2-7, with 7 nucleotides matching TRBD2. V lost 3 bases, J lost 3 bases, and 5 bases stayed unmatched. This CDR3 has 14 amino acids. Germline-derived CDR1 and CDR2 are MNHEY and SVGAGI. CDR3 residues: CASSYGGDSYEQYF. The DNA for the CDR3 is TGTGCCAGCAGTTATGGGGGGGATAGCTACGAGCAGTACTTC.

The genes are TRBV4-2 and TRBJ2-3; TRBD2 agrees at 8 bases. The CDR3 runs 18 residues. J gave up 4 bases and V 0 bases, and 12 bases lay outside the gene matches. CDR1 and CDR2 (germline): LGHNA, YNFKEQ. CDR3 in DNA: TGTGCCAGCAGCCAAGATCAGGCGGGGGGCGGGGGATCAGATACGCAGTATTTT. Protein product: CASSQDQAGGGGSDTQYF.

This clone occurred once. The rearrangement uses TRBV19 and TRBJ2-7, with TRBD1 identical over 10 bases. The CDR3 has 16 residues. Germline assignment: CDR1 LNHDA and CDR2 SQIVND (reference sequence). The V segment lost 3 bases and the J segment 4 bases; nucleotides outside the gene matches: 9. The CDR3 DNA reads as TGTGCCAGTAGTATCTATCGGACAGGGGGGACGTACGAGCAGTACTTC. Translating it yields CASSIYRTGGTYEQYF.

The chain uses TRBV29-1 and TRBJ1-1; D unresolved. V lost 1 base and J 8 bases, leaving 14 bases between the germline ends. This CDR3 has 13 amino acids. Germline-derived CDR1 and CDR2 are SQVTM and ANQGSEA. Written as DNA, the CDR3 is TGCAGCGTTGAAGGCGGAGAAGCACCAGAAGCTTTCTTT. The encoded protein is CSVEGGEAPEAFF.

The chain combines TRBV7-8 with TRBJ1-2, with 7 positions matching TRBD1. V lost 5 bases to trimming and J lost 2 bases; unmatched junction nucleotides: 2. Germline V gene lookup returns CDR1 SGHVS and CDR2 FQNEAQ. CDR3 length: 13 amino acids. CDR3 DNA sequence: TGTGCCAGCAGCCAGGACAGGAACTATGGCTACACCTTC. This codes for CASSQDRNYGYTF.

This chain links TRBV24-1 with TRBJ2-3, with TRBD1 identical over 11 bases. The CDR3 is 21 amino acids. Germline CDR1 is KGHDR and CDR2 is SFDVKD. The V gene end was trimmed by 5 bases and the J gene end by 3 bases; junction bases not matched to a gene: 21. CDR3 DNA sequence: TGTGCCACCAGTGGCTTACTGGGGACAGGGGGTTACTCCGGTCCGACAGATACGCAGTATTTT. Residues: CATSGLLGTGGYSGPTDTQYF.

This clone was counted only a few times. The rearrangement uses TRBV12-5 and TRBJ1-6; 7 positions agree with TRBD1. Germline CDR1 and CDR2: LGHNT and FRNRAP. Germline trimming cut 6 bases from V and 6 bases from J; bases unmatched to any gene: 2. This CDR3 contains 13 residues. The CDR3 loop is CASGGQSNSPLHF. In nucleotides, the CDR3 is TGTGCTAGTGGGGGACAGTCTAATTCACCCCTCCACTTT.

The V and J genes are TRBV15 and TRBJ2-7, with TRBD1 as a possible D gene (6 bases). CDR1 LNHNV and CDR2 YYDKDF come from the germline V gene (reference sequence). This CDR3 region has 14 residues. The V gene lost 1 base and the J gene lost 3 bases, with 10 bases spanning the gap. The CDR3 DNA sequence: TGTGCCACCAGCAGAGGGCAGGGGAACTACGAGCAGTACTTC. Translating it yields CATSRGQGNYEQYF.

This clone has just one count. V usage is TRBV4-3 and J usage is TRBJ2-7; TRBD2 aligns across 10 bases. CDR1 and CDR2 (germline): LGHNA, YSLEER. V lost 3 bases and J lost 0; bases outside the gene matches: 8. The length of the CDR3 is 17 residues. The CDR3: CASSQVVAGGNSYEQYF. The DNA of the CDR3 is TGCGCCAGCAGCCAGGTTGTAGCGGGGGGTAACTCCTACGAGCAGTACTTC.

The V and J genes are TRBV18 and TRBJ1-2; 7 bases fit TRBD1. Germline V gives CDR1 KGHSH, CDR2 LQKENI. V lost 5 bases and J lost 2; bases outside the gene matches: 8. This CDR3 is 15 amino acids long. The CDR3 sequence is CASSGTPGQNYGYTF. In nucleotides, the CDR3 is TGTGCCAGCTCAGGCACACCGGGACAGAACTATGGCTACACCTTC.

This clone was counted only a few times. The chain recombines TRBV19 with TRBJ1-3; D unclear. Germline V lookup: CDR1 LNHDA, CDR2 SQIVND (reference sequence). CDR3 size: 14 residues. Trimming removed 7 bases from V and 1 base from J, with 11 bases in between. CDR3 in amino acids: CASTPTDSGNTIYF. The CDR3 DNA sequence: TGTGCCAGTACCCCGACTGATTCTGGAAACACCATATATTTT.

The chain joins TRBV12-3 or TRBV12-4 to TRBJ2-5; a possible D gene is TRBD1 (5 bases). This CDR3 spans 13 amino acids. Trimming stripped 6 bases from V and 2 bases from J, with 10 bases between. The CDR3 loop reads CASRKGAQETQYF. CDR3 bases: TGTGCCAGCAGGAAAGGGGCACAAGAGACCCAGTACTTC.

The chain employs TRBV2 and TRBJ2-4; D is unresolved. The CDR3 runs to 13 residues. The germline V and J ends were trimmed by 7 bases and 3 bases, with 10 bases remaining between them. Germline assignment: CDR1 SNHLY and CDR2 FYNNEI. The CDR3 nucleotides read TGTGCCAGCACCGAGCGAGACAAAAACATTCAGTACTTC. Amino acids: CASTERDKNIQYF.

This clone has only one observation. V and J are TRBV5-5 and TRBJ1-4; the match to TRBD1 covers 8 bases. The junction had 7 bases not matched to a gene; V was cut back by 6 bases and J by 3 bases. This CDR3 is 15 amino acids long. CDR1 is SGHKS, CDR2 YYEKEE, per germline (reference sequence). The DNA of the CDR3 is TGTGCCAGCAACGTCCCGACAGGGGCTAATGAAAAACTGTTTTTT. This translates into CASNVPTGANEKLFF.

The J gene is TRBJ1-1, the V gene TRBV7-8; D is undetermined. Germline CDR1 reads SGHVS; CDR2 reads FQNEAQ. Trimming took 5 bases from V and 1 from J, leaving 11 bases between them. The CDR3 is 14 residues long. CDR3 amino acids: CASSQEPQNTEAFF. The CDR3 nucleotides read TGTGCCAGCAGCCAGGAGCCCCAGAACACTGAAGCTTTCTTT.

CDR3 in DNA: TGTGCCAGCAGTTTATTAGGGGGCGCAACCGGGGAGCTGTTTTTT. Its protein product is CASSLLGGATGELFF. V usage is TRBV27 and J usage is TRBJ2-2; 7 bases are a match to TRBD1. The germline gives CDR1 MNHEY, CDR2 SMNVEV (reference sequence). V gave up 1 base and J gave up 5 bases; unmatched junction bases: 4. This CDR3 spans 15 amino acids.

The rearrangement links TRBV4-3 to TRBJ2-3; 8 bases agree with TRBD1. This CDR3 spans 11 amino acids. Germline V lookup: CDR1 LGHNA, CDR2 YSLEER. V was clipped by 8 bases and J by 12 bases; unmatched bases: 7. The DNA of the CDR3 is TGCGCCAGCGGGAAAGGACAGGGACAGTATTTT. Amino acid sequence: CASGKGQGQYF.

The CDR3 here is CASSFGPGISNQPQHF. CDR3 DNA sequence: TGTGCCAGTAGTTTCGGGCCGGGGATAAGCAATCAGCCCCAGCATTTT. This sequence joins TRBV19 and TRBJ1-5; D ambiguous. Trimming took 5 bases from V and 1 from J, leaving 15 bases between them. The CDR3 is 16 amino acids. Germline CDR1 is LNHDA and CDR2 is SQIVND (reference sequence).

The chain joins TRBV2 to TRBJ2-1; D not certain. The CDR3 is 16 amino acids. Germline V gene lookup returns CDR1 SNHLY and CDR2 FYNNEI. Trimming stripped 3 bases from V and 9 bases from J, with 21 bases between. The CDR3 sequence: CASSDIASRQGGEQFF. The CDR3 region has the DNA TGTGCCAGCAGTGATATCGCTTCCCGTCAAGGCGGTGAGCAGTTCTTC.

V usage is TRBV11-1 and J usage is TRBJ2-7; no definite D call. Germline assignment: CDR1 SGHAT and CDR2 FQDESV (reference sequence). The CDR3 is made up of 13 amino acids. The ends were cut back, 8 bases at V and 3 bases at J, with 14 bases in the middle. For the CDR3, the DNA is TGTGCCAGCTCGCAGACATTGGGCTACGAGCAGTACTTC. Translation gives CASSQTLGYEQYF.

The rearrangement uses TRBV7-9 and TRBJ2-1; 7 nucleotides match TRBD1. The CDR3 spans 15 residues. Germline-derived CDR1 and CDR2 are SEHNR and FQNEAQ (reference sequence). V shed 5 bases, J shed 3 bases, and the junction held 7 bases outside the gene matches. CDR3 sequence: CASSPDREHYNEQFF. The DNA of the CDR3 is TGTGCCAGCAGCCCCGACAGGGAACACTACAATGAGCAGTTCTTC. The full variable domain, with the rest looked up from reference TRBV7-9 and TRBJ2-1, is DTGVSQNPRHKITKRGQNVTFRCDPISEHNRLYWYRQTLGQGPEFLTYFQNEAQLEKSRLLSDRFSAERPKGSFSTLEIQRTEQGDSAMYLCASSPDREHYNEQFFGPGTRLTVL.

V is TRBV19 and J is TRBJ2-1; 7 bases match TRBD2. Germline V CDR1 and CDR2: LNHDA, SQIVND (reference sequence). With 3 bases clipped from V and 10 bases from J, the junction kept 0 bases outside the gene matches. CDR3 length equals 11 residues. The CDR3 sequence: CASSIGGEQFF. The DNA of the CDR3 is TGTGCCAGTAGTATCGGGGGGGAGCAGTTCTTC. The complete variable domain, with remaining parts taken from reference TRBV19 and TRBJ2-1, reads DGGITQSPKYLFRKEGQNVTLSCEQNLNHDAMYWYRQDPGQGLRLIYYSQIVNDFQKGDIAEGYSVSREKKESFPLTVTSAQKNPTAFYLCASSIGGEQFFGPGTRLTVL.

The rearrangement uses TRBV9 and TRBJ1-1; unclear D gene. The V end lost 0 bases, the J end lost 1 base, and 7 bases lay between the germline ends. Germline V CDR1 and CDR2: SGDLS, YYNGEE. CDR3 length: 14 residues. DNA for the CDR3: TGTGCCAGCAGCGTAGTACATAAGAACACTGAAGCTTTCTTT. Its translation is CASSVVHKNTEAFF. Full variable domain (remainder filled in from reference TRBV9 and TRBJ1-1): DSGVTQTPKHLITATGQRVTLRCSPRSGDLSVYWYQQSLDQGLQFLIQYYNGEERAKGNILERFSAQQFPDLHSELNLSSLELGDSALYFCASSVVHKNTEAFFGQGTRLTVV.

The chain is built from TRBV9 and TRBJ1-1, with a tentative D call TRBD1 (6 bases). This CDR3 is 14 amino acids long. V was cut by 3 bases and J by 1 base, with 10 bases left in between. CDR1 and CDR2 (germline): SGDLS, YYNGEE. The DNA for the CDR3 is TGTGCCAGCAGCGCTTCGACAGGGAACACTGAAGCTTTCTTT. Protein product: CASSASTGNTEAFF.